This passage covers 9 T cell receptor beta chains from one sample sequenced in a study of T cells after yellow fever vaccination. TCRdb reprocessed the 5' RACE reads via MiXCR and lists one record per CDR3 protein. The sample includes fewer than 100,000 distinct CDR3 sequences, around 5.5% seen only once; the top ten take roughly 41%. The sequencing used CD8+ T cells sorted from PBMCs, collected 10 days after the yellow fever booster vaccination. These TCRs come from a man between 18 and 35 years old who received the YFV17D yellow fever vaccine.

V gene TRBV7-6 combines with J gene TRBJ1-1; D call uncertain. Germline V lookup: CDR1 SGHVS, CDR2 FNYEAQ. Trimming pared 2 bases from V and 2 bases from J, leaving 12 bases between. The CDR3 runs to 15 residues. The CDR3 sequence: CASSLQSEVNTEAFF. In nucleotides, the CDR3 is TGTGCCAGCAGCTTACAGTCAGAAGTTAACACTGAAGCTTTCTTT. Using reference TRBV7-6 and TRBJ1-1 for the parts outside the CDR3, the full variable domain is GAGVSQSPRYKVTKRGQDVALRCDPISGHVSLYWYRQALGQGPEFLTYFNYEAQQDKSGLPNDRFSAERPEGSISTLTIQRTEQRDSAMYRCASSLQSEVNTEAFFGQGTRLTVV.

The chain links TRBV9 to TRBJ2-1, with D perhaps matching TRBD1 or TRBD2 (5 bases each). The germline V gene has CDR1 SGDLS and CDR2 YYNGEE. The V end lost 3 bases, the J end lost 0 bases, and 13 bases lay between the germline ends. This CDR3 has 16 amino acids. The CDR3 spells CASSGGVSSSYNEQFF. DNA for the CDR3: TGTGCCAGCAGCGGAGGGGTCTCTTCCTCCTACAATGAGCAGTTCTTC.

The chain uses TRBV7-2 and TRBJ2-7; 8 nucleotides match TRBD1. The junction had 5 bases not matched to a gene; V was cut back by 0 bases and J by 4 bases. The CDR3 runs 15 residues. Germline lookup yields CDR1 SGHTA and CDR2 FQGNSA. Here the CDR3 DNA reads TGTGCCAGCAGCTTAGCGCAGGGGGCCAGTTACGAGCAGTACTTC. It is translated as CASSLAQGASYEQYF.

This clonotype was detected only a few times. The CDR3 coding sequence is TGTGCCATCAGTGAGTCGACACCGCCTGAGCAGTTCTTC. Amino acid sequence: CAISESTPPEQFF. The V and J genes are TRBV10-3 and TRBJ2-1; D not certain. With 0 bases removed from V and 9 bases from J, the gap between germline ends came to 9 bases. The germline V gene has CDR1 ENHRY and CDR2 SYGVKD. This CDR3 has 13 residues.

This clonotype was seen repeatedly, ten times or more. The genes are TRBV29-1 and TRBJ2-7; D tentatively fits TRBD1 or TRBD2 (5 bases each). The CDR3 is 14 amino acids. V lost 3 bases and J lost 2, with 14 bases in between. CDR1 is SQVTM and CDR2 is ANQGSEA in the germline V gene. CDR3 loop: CSVEFRGATYEQYF. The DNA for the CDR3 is TGCAGCGTTGAGTTCCGGGGCGCAACCTACGAGCAGTACTTC.

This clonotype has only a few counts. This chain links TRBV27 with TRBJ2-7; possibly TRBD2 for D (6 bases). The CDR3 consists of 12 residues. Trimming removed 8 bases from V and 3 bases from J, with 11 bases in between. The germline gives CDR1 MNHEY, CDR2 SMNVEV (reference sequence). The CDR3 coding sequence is TGTGCCAGCGGGGAGGTAGTCTACGAGCAGTACTTC. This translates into CASGEVVYEQYF.

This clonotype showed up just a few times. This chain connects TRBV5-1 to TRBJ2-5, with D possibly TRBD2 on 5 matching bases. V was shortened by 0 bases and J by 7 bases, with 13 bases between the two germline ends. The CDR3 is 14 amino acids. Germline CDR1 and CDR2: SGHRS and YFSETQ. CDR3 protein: CASSLGKTAGTQYF. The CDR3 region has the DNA TGCGCCAGCAGCTTGGGTAAGACTGCGGGGACCCAGTACTTC.

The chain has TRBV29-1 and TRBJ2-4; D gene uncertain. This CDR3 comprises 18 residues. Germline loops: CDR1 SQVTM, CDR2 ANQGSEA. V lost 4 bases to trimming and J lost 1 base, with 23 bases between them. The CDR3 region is CSVVARVEAPRAKNIQYF. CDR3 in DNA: TGCAGCGTTGTGGCCCGGGTGGAAGCCCCTCGCGCCAAAAACATTCAGTACTTC.

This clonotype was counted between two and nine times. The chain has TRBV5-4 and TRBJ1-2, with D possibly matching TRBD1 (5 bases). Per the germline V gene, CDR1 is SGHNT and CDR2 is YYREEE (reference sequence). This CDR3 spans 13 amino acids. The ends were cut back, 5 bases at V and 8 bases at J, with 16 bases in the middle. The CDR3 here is CASRYSGGPGYTF. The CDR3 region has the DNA TGTGCCAGCAGGTATAGCGGGGGTCCAGGCTACACCTTC.